These T cell receptor beta chains were read from a single sample in a study of OX40 agonist ivuxolimab in advanced cancers. Clones were read by immunoSEQ multiplex PCR, and TCRdb kept only the in-frame ones, dropping some. The table has just under 75,000 clones, roughly 92% seen once. The specimen comprised CD4+ or CD8+ T cells sorted from blood, sampled in a trial of the OX40 agonist ivuxolimab. The receptors were sampled from an adult with an advanced solid tumor such as melanoma, head and neck, liver or kidney cancer. Each CDR3 is given with its conserved first and last residue. D genes are given only for firm matches. Expanded clones get a size class; other rows say once, few or many, or leave the size out.

d_gene: .; abundance: .; j_gene: TRBJ2-5; v_gene: TRBV10-3; CDR3nt: TGTGCCATCAGTGAGTCGAGGGACGGTAGAGTCCAGTACTTC; CDR3aa: CAISESRDGRVQYF
d_gene: .; abundance: .; j_gene: TRBJ1-1; v_gene: TRBV7-8; CDR3nt: TGTGCCAGCAGCTTACTGGGGAACACTGAAGCTTTCTTT; CDR3aa: CASSLLGNTEAFF
d_gene: .; abundance: .; j_gene: TRBJ1-5; v_gene: TRBV7-6; CDR3nt: TGTGCCAGCAGCTTGGGACCTAATAGCGAGCAGCCCCAGCATTTT; CDR3aa: CASSLGPNSEQPQHF
d_gene: .; abundance: .; j_gene: TRBJ2-3; v_gene: TRBV30; CDR3nt: TGTGCCCGGGATGGTTGGGGAGCTATCTGTATAGATACGCAGTATTTT; CDR3aa: CARDGWGAICIDTQYF
d_gene: .; abundance: once; j_gene: TRBJ2-4; v_gene: TRBV7-9; CDR3nt: TGTGCCAGCAGCTTATTCGGCGGCGTAGCCAAAAACATTCAGTACTTC; CDR3aa: CASSLFGGVAKNIQYF
d_gene: .; abundance: .; j_gene: TRBJ1-1; v_gene: TRBV13; CDR3nt: TGTGCCAGCAGTCGGTGGACAGCCCAAACCAACACTGAAGCTTTCTTT; CDR3aa: CASSRWTAQTNTEAFF
d_gene: .; abundance: .; j_gene: TRBJ1-5; v_gene: TRBV10-1; CDR3nt: TGCGCCAGCAGCGGGGGGGCGAACAATCAGCCCCAGCATTTT; CDR3aa: CASSGGANNQPQHF
d_gene: .; abundance: .; j_gene: TRBJ2-7; v_gene: TRBV7-8; CDR3nt: TGTGCCAGCAGCCTAGTCCGAATCCCCCACGAGCAGTACTTC; CDR3aa: CASSLVRIPHEQYF
d_gene: .; abundance: .; j_gene: TRBJ2-3; v_gene: TRBV6-5; CDR3nt: TGTGCCAGCAGTCCCGGGACCGGCAGTGGTACGCAGTATTTT; CDR3aa: CASSPGTGSGTQYF
d_gene: .; abundance: .; j_gene: TRBJ2-3; v_gene: TRBV7-6; CDR3nt: TGTGCCAGCAGCTTAGCGAAGAGTTCTACGCAGTATTTT; CDR3aa: CASSLAKSSTQYF
d_gene: .; abundance: once; j_gene: TRBJ1-5; v_gene: TRBV30; CDR3nt: TGTGCCTGGGCCGGAGGAACAGAGTATAGCAATCAGCCCCAGCATTTT; CDR3aa: CAWAGGTEYSNQPQHF
d_gene: .; abundance: .; j_gene: TRBJ2-1; v_gene: TRBV18; CDR3nt: TGTGCCAGCTCCGGAACCGGGACCATAACTTCGGGGGAGCAGTTCTTC; CDR3aa: CASSGTGTITSGEQFF
d_gene: .; abundance: .; j_gene: TRBJ1-1; v_gene: TRBV5-1; CDR3nt: TGCGCCAGCAGCCCCCCTGTGGGGGCTGAAGCTTTCTTT; CDR3aa: CASSPPVGAEAFF
d_gene: TRBD1; abundance: .; j_gene: TRBJ2-3; v_gene: TRBV7-9; CDR3nt: TGTGCCAGCAGCCCCGACAGGGCGAGCACAGATACGCAGTATTTT; CDR3aa: CASSPDRASTDTQYF
d_gene: .; abundance: once; j_gene: TRBJ1-3; v_gene: TRBV6-5; CDR3nt: TGTGCCAGCAGTTCCGAGGGGGGATCCGGAAACACCATATATTTT; CDR3aa: CASSSEGGSGNTIYF
d_gene: .; abundance: .; j_gene: TRBJ2-3; v_gene: TRBV25-1; CDR3nt: TGTGCCAGCAGTGACCCGACAGTGGCAGATACGCAGTATTTT; CDR3aa: CASSDPTVADTQYF
d_gene: .; abundance: .; j_gene: TRBJ2-1; v_gene: TRBV27; CDR3nt: TGTGCCAGCAGTTTATCAGGGGCGAATGAGCAGTTCTTC; CDR3aa: CASSLSGANEQFF
d_gene: .; abundance: .; j_gene: TRBJ2-1; v_gene: TRBV7-8; CDR3nt: TGTGCCAGCAGCCGACTGGGGAGCTCCTACAATGAGCAGTTCTTC; CDR3aa: CASSRLGSSYNEQFF
d_gene: TRBD1; abundance: .; j_gene: TRBJ2-7; v_gene: TRBV30; CDR3nt: TGTGCCTGGAGGGGGACAGTTTCCTACGAGCAGTACTTC; CDR3aa: CAWRGTVSYEQYF
d_gene: .; abundance: .; j_gene: TRBJ2-2; v_gene: TRBV19; CDR3nt: TGTGCCAGTACCGAGACACCATCAGGATCGGGCGGGGAGCTGTTTTTT; CDR3aa: CASTETPSGSGGELFF
d_gene: .; abundance: few; j_gene: TRBJ2-1; v_gene: TRBV11-2; CDR3nt: TGTGCCAGCAGCCCCCGGGACCTCTCCTACAATGAGCAGTTCTTC; CDR3aa: CASSPRDLSYNEQFF
d_gene: .; abundance: .; j_gene: TRBJ2-5; v_gene: TRBV10-1; CDR3nt: TGCGCCAGCAGTCCTGGACCGGAGACCCAGTACTTC; CDR3aa: CASSPGPETQYF
d_gene: TRBD1; abundance: .; j_gene: TRBJ1-1; v_gene: TRBV11-2; CDR3nt: TGTGCCAGCTTCAGGGGGCGCGGGTCGACTGAAGCTTTCTTT; CDR3aa: CASFRGRGSTEAFF
d_gene: TRBD2; abundance: .; j_gene: TRBJ2-5; v_gene: TRBV6-1; CDR3nt: TGTGCCAGCAGTGAAGTCCTAGCGGGGGCCCAAGAGACCCAGTACTTC; CDR3aa: CASSEVLAGAQETQYF
d_gene: TRBD1; abundance: .; j_gene: TRBJ1-2; v_gene: TRBV7-9; CDR3nt: TGTGCCAGCAGCTCAGACAGGGCGGCTGGCTACACCTTC; CDR3aa: CASSSDRAAGYTF
d_gene: .; abundance: .; j_gene: TRBJ2-7; v_gene: TRBV10-2; CDR3nt: TGCGCCAGCAGCTTAGGAACGGAGCAGTACTTC; CDR3aa: CASSLGTEQYF
d_gene: .; abundance: once; j_gene: TRBJ2-1; v_gene: TRBV4-3; CDR3nt: TGCGCCAGCAGCCGAGCCTTTGTAGCGGACTACAATGAGCAGTTCTTC; CDR3aa: CASSRAFVADYNEQFF
d_gene: .; abundance: .; j_gene: TRBJ2-1; v_gene: TRBV30; CDR3nt: TGTGCCTGGAGTGTACTTATGGAAAATGAGCAGTTCTTC; CDR3aa: CAWSVLMENEQFF
d_gene: TRBD1; abundance: .; j_gene: TRBJ1-1; v_gene: TRBV6-6; CDR3nt: TGTGCCAGCGGGGGACAGGGCAACACTGAAGCTTTCTTT; CDR3aa: CASGGQGNTEAFF
d_gene: .; abundance: once; j_gene: TRBJ2-6; v_gene: TRBV12-5; CDR3nt: TGTGCTACCGGGCCCTCTGGGGCCAACGTCCTGACTTTC; CDR3aa: CATGPSGANVLTF
d_gene: TRBD1; abundance: .; j_gene: TRBJ2-1; v_gene: TRBV28; CDR3nt: TGTGCCAGCAGGGACGGGGACAGGGGAGACCACAATGAGCAGTTCTTC; CDR3aa: CASRDGDRGDHNEQFF
d_gene: TRBD1; abundance: .; j_gene: TRBJ2-2; v_gene: TRBV11-2; CDR3nt: TGTGCCAGCAGCTCAACAGGGGGAGCCTACACCGGGGAGCTGTTTTTT; CDR3aa: CASSSTGGAYTGELFF
d_gene: .; abundance: .; j_gene: TRBJ2-5; v_gene: TRBV30; CDR3nt: TGTGCCTGGAGTGTAGGAGAAAAAGAGACCCAGTACTTC; CDR3aa: CAWSVGEKETQYF
d_gene: .; abundance: .; j_gene: TRBJ1-2; v_gene: TRBV6-5; CDR3nt: TGTGCCAGTCGAGGCCAAGGACAGAACTATGGCTACACCTTC; CDR3aa: CASRGQGQNYGYTF
d_gene: .; abundance: .; j_gene: TRBJ1-1; v_gene: TRBV5-5; CDR3nt: TGTGCCAGCAGCTTTGAAGGGGGTTCGAACACTGAAGCTTTCTTT; CDR3aa: CASSFEGGSNTEAFF
d_gene: .; abundance: .; j_gene: TRBJ2-3; v_gene: TRBV7-9; CDR3nt: TGTGCCAGCAGCTGGCGCCATACGCAGTATTTT; CDR3aa: CASSWRHTQYF
d_gene: TRBD1; abundance: .; j_gene: TRBJ2-6; v_gene: TRBV6-4; CDR3nt: TGTGCCAGCAGTGAACAAGGACAGGCTGGGGCCAACGTCCTGACTTTC; CDR3aa: CASSEQGQAGANVLTF
d_gene: .; abundance: .; j_gene: TRBJ2-3; v_gene: TRBV19; CDR3nt: TGTGCCAGCAGCCTACAGGGTCACACAGATACGCAGTATTTT; CDR3aa: CASSLQGHTDTQYF
d_gene: .; abundance: .; j_gene: TRBJ2-7; v_gene: TRBV14; CDR3nt: TGTGCCAGCAGCGAATACACAGGGCCTTACGAGCAGTACTTC; CDR3aa: CASSEYTGPYEQYF
d_gene: .; abundance: .; j_gene: TRBJ2-2; v_gene: TRBV2; CDR3nt: TGTGCCAGCAGTGAAAGGGAGACCGGGGAGCTGTTTTTT; CDR3aa: CASSERETGELFF
d_gene: .; abundance: .; j_gene: TRBJ2-2; v_gene: TRBV5-6; CDR3nt: TGTGCCAGCAGCTTCTTGGCGCCCGGTGCAGCCGGGGAGCTGTTTTTT; CDR3aa: CASSFLAPGAAGELFF
d_gene: TRBD1; abundance: .; j_gene: TRBJ1-1; v_gene: TRBV27; CDR3nt: TGTGCCAGCAGTTTATGGAGCGACAGGGCGAACACTGAAGCTTTCTTT; CDR3aa: CASSLWSDRANTEAFF
d_gene: TRBD1; abundance: .; j_gene: TRBJ1-4; v_gene: TRBV4-3; CDR3nt: TGCGCCAGCAGCCAAGACTGGCAGGGGGCAGGTGCTAATGAAAAACTGTTTTTT; CDR3aa: CASSQDWQGAGANEKLFF
d_gene: TRBD2; abundance: few; j_gene: TRBJ2-7; v_gene: TRBV29-1; CDR3nt: TGCAGCGTTGATGGGCGGGAGGGCCTCGACGAGCAGTACTTC; CDR3aa: CSVDGREGLDEQYF
d_gene: .; abundance: .; j_gene: TRBJ1-5; v_gene: TRBV10-3; CDR3nt: TGTGCCATCAGTGAGTCTGAGGGTTATAGCAATCAGCCCCAGCATTTT; CDR3aa: CAISESEGYSNQPQHF
d_gene: TRBD1; abundance: .; j_gene: TRBJ1-5; v_gene: TRBV27; CDR3nt: TGTGCCAGCAGCTGGACAGGTCGGAGTCAGCCCCAGCATTTT; CDR3aa: CASSWTGRSQPQHF
d_gene: .; abundance: .; j_gene: TRBJ2-2; v_gene: TRBV30; CDR3nt: TGTGCCTGGAATAGAGGTGTAGACGGGGAGCTGTTTTTT; CDR3aa: CAWNRGVDGELFF
d_gene: .; abundance: .; j_gene: TRBJ2-5; v_gene: TRBV6-5; CDR3nt: TGTGCCAGCAGTTACTCGGTGGGGCCGGAGACCCAGTACTTC; CDR3aa: CASSYSVGPETQYF
d_gene: TRBD2; abundance: .; j_gene: TRBJ2-5; v_gene: TRBV7-2; CDR3nt: TGTGCCAGCAGCCTAGGACTAGCGGGATCAGAGACCCAGTACTTC; CDR3aa: CASSLGLAGSETQYF
d_gene: TRBD2; abundance: .; j_gene: TRBJ2-1; v_gene: TRBV15; CDR3nt: TGTGCCACCAGCAGAGTGTCACTAGCGGGGAGCAATGAGCAGTTCTTC; CDR3aa: CATSRVSLAGSNEQFF
d_gene: .; abundance: .; j_gene: TRBJ2-3; v_gene: TRBV2; CDR3nt: TGTGCCAGCAGTGATAGCAGGGACCCAGATACGCAGTATTTT; CDR3aa: CASSDSRDPDTQYF
d_gene: .; abundance: .; j_gene: TRBJ1-3; v_gene: TRBV5-8; CDR3nt: TGTGCCAGCAGCCAAGACAGGTATCCCGGAAACACCATATATTTT; CDR3aa: CASSQDRYPGNTIYF
d_gene: TRBD2; abundance: .; j_gene: TRBJ2-7; v_gene: TRBV27; CDR3nt: TGTGCCAGCAGTTTAAGTCCTAGCGGGAATAGGAACTACGAGCAGTACTTC; CDR3aa: CASSLSPSGNRNYEQYF